The 7 T cell receptor beta chains below all came from one sample that was sequenced in a study of long-term antiretroviral therapy in people with HIV. A v3.0 immunoSEQ assay was performed at survey level. Method: immunoSEQ multiplex PCR; TCRdb's copy keeps in-frame clones and lacks some. The table includes about 39,000 clones, 85% detected once. Sequencing was performed on unsorted PBMCs, taken 3.1 years after starting antiretroviral therapy. These receptor sequences come from a woman aged 50 to 60 with HIV.

This clone was counted only a few times. This rearrangement joins TRBV11-2 to TRBJ1-2; possibly TRBD1 for D (6 bases). There are 14 residues in the CDR3. V lost 2 bases and J 3 bases, leaving 10 bases between the germline ends. CDR1 is SGHAT, CDR2 FQNNGV, per germline. The CDR3 coding sequence is TGTGCCAGCAGCTTAAGTCAGGGGCACTATGGCTACACCTTC. This codes for CASSLSQGHYGYTF.

This rearrangement joins TRBV6-1 to TRBJ1-2; no clear D. CDR1 and CDR2 (germline): MNHNS, SASEGT. The CDR3 totals 14 residues. The V end lost 3 bases, the J end lost 1 base, and 9 bases lay between the germline ends. Here the CDR3 reads CASSETHLNYGYTF. As DNA, the CDR3 is TGTGCCAGCAGTGAGACACATCTTAACTATGGCTACACCTTC.

V usage is TRBV30 and J usage is TRBJ1-1, with 10 bases fitting TRBD1. J gave up 9 bases and V 4 bases, and 11 bases lay outside the gene matches. The CDR3 runs to 14 residues. The germline V gene encodes CDR1 GTSNPN and CDR2 SVGIG (reference sequence). The CDR3 loop reads CAWTSGTGALQAFF. In DNA form, the CDR3 reads TGTGCCTGGACGTCGGGGACAGGGGCCCTACAAGCTTTCTTT.

This clone was detected once. An end of the junction does not agree with germline; a read error may underlie this. The chain uses TRBV7-7 and TRBJ2-2; no firm D call. The germline V gene has CDR1 SSHAT and CDR2 FNYEAQ (reference sequence). The CDR3 spans 12 residues. The CDR3 reads CASSPDSGELFF. CDR3 DNA sequence: TGTGCTAGCAGCCCCGATTCCGGGGAGCTGTTTTTT. The variable domain in full, with the rest retrieved from reference TRBV7-7 and TRBJ2-2, is GAGVSQSPRYKVTKRGQDVTLRCDPISSHATLYWYQQALGQGPEFLTYFNYEAQPDKSGLPSDRFSAERPEGSISTLTIQRTEQRDSAMYRCASSPDSGELFFGEGSRLTVL.

The chain has TRBV7-9 and TRBJ2-7; 7 nucleotides match TRBD1. V lost 1 base to trimming and J lost 7 bases; unmatched junction nucleotides: 10. This CDR3 contains 15 residues. Germline values: CDR1 SEHNR, CDR2 FQNEAQ (reference sequence). CDR3 loop: CASSLVATGAREQYF. The CDR3 bases are TGTGCCAGCAGCTTAGTGGCCACAGGGGCGCGGGAGCAGTACTTC.

There are a few counts of this clone. The J gene is TRBJ1-5, the V gene TRBV28; tentatively, D is TRBD1 (5 bases). With 1 base removed from V and 3 bases from J, the gap between germline ends came to 7 bases. The CDR3 extends over 14 amino acids. CDR1 and CDR2 from the germline V gene are MDHEN and SYDVKM. The CDR3 loop reads CASSLSTDNQPQHF. Written as DNA, the CDR3 is TGTGCCAGCAGTTTATCGACAGACAATCAGCCCCAGCATTTT.

The rearrangement links TRBV2 to TRBJ1-1; D gene unclear. V was clipped by 8 bases and J by 1 base, with 11 bases between them. CDR3 size: 13 residues. The germline V gene has CDR1 SNHLY and CDR2 FYNNEI. This CDR3 reads CASGSQPNTEAFF. CDR3 bases: TGTGCCAGCGGATCTCAACCGAACACTGAAGCTTTCTTT. The entire variable domain, with the rest obtained from reference TRBV2 and TRBJ1-1, is as follows: EPEVTQTPSHQVTQMGQEVILRCVPISNHLYFYWYRQILGQKVEFLVSFYNNEISEKSEIFDDQFSVERPDGSNFTLKIRSTKLEDSAMYFCASGSQPNTEAFFGQGTRLTVV.